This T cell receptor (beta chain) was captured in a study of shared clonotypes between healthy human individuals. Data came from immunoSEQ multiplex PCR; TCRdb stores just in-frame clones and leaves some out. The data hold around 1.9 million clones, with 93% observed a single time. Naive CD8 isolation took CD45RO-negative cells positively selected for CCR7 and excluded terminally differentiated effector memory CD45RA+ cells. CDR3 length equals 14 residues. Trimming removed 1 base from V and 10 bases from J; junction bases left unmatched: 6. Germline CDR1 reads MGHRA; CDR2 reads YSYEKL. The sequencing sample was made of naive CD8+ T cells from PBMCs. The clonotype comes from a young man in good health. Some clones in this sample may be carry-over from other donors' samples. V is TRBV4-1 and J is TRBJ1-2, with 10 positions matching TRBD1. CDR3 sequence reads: CASSQVGTGADYTF. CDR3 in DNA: TGCGCCAGCAGCCAAGTAGGGACAGGGGCGGACTACACCTTC.